This T cell receptor beta chain was retrieved from a study of blood T cell repertoires in COVID-19 (dated by TCRdb to the early 2020s). About the investigation overall: Collaborator samples came from the United States, Italy and Spain and covered acute and convalescent phases of COVID-19. The samples were drawn from two sources: the first 160 participants of the ongoing ImmuneRACE study, and 950 to 1,500 subjects contributed by 6 global collaborators. Where available, HLA class I and class II types were obtained from metadata supplied by the sample provider rather than from assay-based typing. The dataset comprised deeply sampled blood TCRbeta repertoires from subjects exposed to, actively infected with, or recovered from COVID-19. A freely available public database, intended as a resource for researchers studying the immune response to SARS-CoV-2, is where the repertoires were released. A de-identified subject ID, COVID-19 status, age in years and sex were almost always included in the sample metadata. The prospective study material was composed of cDNA or gDNA derived from T cells, B-cell-depleted T cells, or PBMCs. The paper's findings and limits, for the study overall: The quantity of clinical and demographic metadata differed by source and by participant and was supplied without curation.

Note on this clone: It has no known antigen specificity. Within one base of it there is no much larger clone, and no base qualities were kept.

TCRbeta CDR3 regions were amplified from genomic DNA by means of the immunoSEQ Assay, a bias-controlled multiplex PCR. Per the authors' processing: Nucleated cell counts per sample were estimated from amplification of reference gene primers within the assay. Sequence reads were collapsed and filtered to measure the absolute abundance of every unique TCRbeta CDR3 rearrangement. For each sample, productive Simpson clonality was calculated by taking the square root of Simpson's diversity index across productive rearrangements. The immuneACCESS repertoire file appears here via TCRdb, limited to in-frame rearrangements. These files lack a portion of the clones; in checked studies, under half of the deficit traces to unresolved V genes, and the cause of the others is not known. The V and J calls and the clone size are those of that table, but D and trimming were determined from the DNA. The sample table records about 140,000 clones; 70% to 90% of these occur just once. The ten top clones hold about 5% of the sample.

The CDR3 sequence holds 12 residues, the cysteine and phenylalanine included. Of all the DNA, just the CDR3 is kept, 36 bases in frame from base 1. The V end loses 7 bases and the J end loses 5 bases, and a stretch of 11 bases separates them. Collaborating institutions collected whole blood in K2EDTA tubes following their own protocols. For TCRbeta analysis, collaborators shipped samples as frozen whole blood, isolated PBMCs, or DNA extracted from either of those sample types. The V and J genes are TRBV12-3 or TRBV12-4 and TRBJ1-1; a weak D assignment points to TRBD1 (5 bases agree). The specimen was peripheral blood. This TCR came from a human donor in a cohort sampled during active COVID-19. CDR3 reads: CASTPGGTEAFF. The bases read TGTGCCAGCACCCCGGGGGGGACTGAAGCTTTCTTT.